These T cell receptor beta chains were read from a single sample in a study of siplizumab effects on memory and regulatory T cells. Sequencing used immunoSEQ multiplex PCR; TCRdb keeps in-frame clones, though not all of them. The sample carries 110,000 or so clones, 85% to 95% recorded once. The sequenced sample consisted of CD4+ T cells sorted from blood. Receptor source: a human donor in good health. The CDR3 runs from the conserved cysteine through the conserved F or W. Fields, in order: V gene, J gene, clone size, D gene, CDR3 DNA, CDR3 protein. D genes are given only for firm matches. Not all rows give a size; the values are once, few, many and, for expanded clones, a class.

TRBV30	TRBJ2-2	-	TRBD2	TGTGCCTGGAGTGGACTAGCGAGCACCGGGGAGCTGTTTTTT	CAWSGLASTGELFF
TRBV7-9	TRBJ1-3	-	-	TGTGCCAGCAGCCCAAGTTTACCGGCTCTCTCTGGAAACACCATATATTTT	CASSPSLPALSGNTIYF
TRBV5-8	TRBJ2-5	-	TRBD2	TGTGCCAGCAGCCTGGGACTAGCGCCTTCACAAGAGACCCAGTACTTC	CASSLGLAPSQETQYF
TRBV1	TRBJ1-5	-	-	TGCACCAGCAGCCGAGGGAGGGGACCGGACAGGGCCCTTTATAGCAATCAGCCCCAGCATTTT	CTSSRGRGPDRALYSNQPQHF
TRBV7-9	TRBJ1-6	-	-	TGTGCCAGCAGCTTAGCAGGGAGGGGTTCACCCCTCCACTTT	CASSLAGRGSPLHF
TRBV10-2	TRBJ1-4	-	-	TGCGCCAGCAGTGAGTCACGCTTCGCTACTAATGAAAAACTGTTTTTT	CASSESRFATNEKLFF
TRBV10-3	TRBJ2-1	-	-	TGTGCCTCCGAGGGGGCGGGGAGCTCCTACAATGAGCAGTTCTTC	CASEGAGSSYNEQFF
TRBV6-1	TRBJ1-2	-	-	TGTGCCAGCAGTGAAGTCGGAGAAACGGGCGGCTACACCTTC	CASSEVGETGGYTF
TRBV5-4	TRBJ2-3	-	-	TGTGCCAGCAGCTTTTCGGGGGCGCAGTATTTT	CASSFSGAQYF
TRBV5-6	TRBJ1-4	-	-	TGTGCCAGCAGCCGCCCGGAACATAATGAAAAACTGTTTTTT	CASSRPEHNEKLFF
TRBV7-2	TRBJ2-1	-	-	TGTGCCAGCAGCTTCCGGGAGACCTACAATGAGCAGTTCTTC	CASSFRETYNEQFF
TRBV11-2	TRBJ2-1	-	TRBD2	TGTGCCAGCAGCTTAGAAGCGGGGAGCTCCTACAATGAGCAGTTCTTC	CASSLEAGSSYNEQFF
TRBV14	TRBJ1-1	-	-	TGTGCCAGCAGCCGCGGGACTAACACTGAAGCTTTCTTT	CASSRGTNTEAFF
TRBV6-6	TRBJ2-2	-	-	TGTGCCAGCAGTCGACAAGGTTCGAACACCGGGGAGCTGTTTTTT	CASSRQGSNTGELFF
TRBV18	TRBJ2-7	-	TRBD1	TGTGCCAGCTCACCAGGGACAGATAGAACTGACTACGAGCAGTACTTC	CASSPGTDRTDYEQYF
TRBV18	TRBJ2-1	-	-	TGTGCCAGCTCACCAAGGTCAGGGGGGAATGAGCAGTTCTTC	CASSPRSGGNEQFF
TRBV19	TRBJ2-1	once	-	TGTGCCAGTAGTATAGCTCGGGGCCCTCTCCCATACAATGAGCAGTTCTTC	CASSIARGPLPYNEQFF